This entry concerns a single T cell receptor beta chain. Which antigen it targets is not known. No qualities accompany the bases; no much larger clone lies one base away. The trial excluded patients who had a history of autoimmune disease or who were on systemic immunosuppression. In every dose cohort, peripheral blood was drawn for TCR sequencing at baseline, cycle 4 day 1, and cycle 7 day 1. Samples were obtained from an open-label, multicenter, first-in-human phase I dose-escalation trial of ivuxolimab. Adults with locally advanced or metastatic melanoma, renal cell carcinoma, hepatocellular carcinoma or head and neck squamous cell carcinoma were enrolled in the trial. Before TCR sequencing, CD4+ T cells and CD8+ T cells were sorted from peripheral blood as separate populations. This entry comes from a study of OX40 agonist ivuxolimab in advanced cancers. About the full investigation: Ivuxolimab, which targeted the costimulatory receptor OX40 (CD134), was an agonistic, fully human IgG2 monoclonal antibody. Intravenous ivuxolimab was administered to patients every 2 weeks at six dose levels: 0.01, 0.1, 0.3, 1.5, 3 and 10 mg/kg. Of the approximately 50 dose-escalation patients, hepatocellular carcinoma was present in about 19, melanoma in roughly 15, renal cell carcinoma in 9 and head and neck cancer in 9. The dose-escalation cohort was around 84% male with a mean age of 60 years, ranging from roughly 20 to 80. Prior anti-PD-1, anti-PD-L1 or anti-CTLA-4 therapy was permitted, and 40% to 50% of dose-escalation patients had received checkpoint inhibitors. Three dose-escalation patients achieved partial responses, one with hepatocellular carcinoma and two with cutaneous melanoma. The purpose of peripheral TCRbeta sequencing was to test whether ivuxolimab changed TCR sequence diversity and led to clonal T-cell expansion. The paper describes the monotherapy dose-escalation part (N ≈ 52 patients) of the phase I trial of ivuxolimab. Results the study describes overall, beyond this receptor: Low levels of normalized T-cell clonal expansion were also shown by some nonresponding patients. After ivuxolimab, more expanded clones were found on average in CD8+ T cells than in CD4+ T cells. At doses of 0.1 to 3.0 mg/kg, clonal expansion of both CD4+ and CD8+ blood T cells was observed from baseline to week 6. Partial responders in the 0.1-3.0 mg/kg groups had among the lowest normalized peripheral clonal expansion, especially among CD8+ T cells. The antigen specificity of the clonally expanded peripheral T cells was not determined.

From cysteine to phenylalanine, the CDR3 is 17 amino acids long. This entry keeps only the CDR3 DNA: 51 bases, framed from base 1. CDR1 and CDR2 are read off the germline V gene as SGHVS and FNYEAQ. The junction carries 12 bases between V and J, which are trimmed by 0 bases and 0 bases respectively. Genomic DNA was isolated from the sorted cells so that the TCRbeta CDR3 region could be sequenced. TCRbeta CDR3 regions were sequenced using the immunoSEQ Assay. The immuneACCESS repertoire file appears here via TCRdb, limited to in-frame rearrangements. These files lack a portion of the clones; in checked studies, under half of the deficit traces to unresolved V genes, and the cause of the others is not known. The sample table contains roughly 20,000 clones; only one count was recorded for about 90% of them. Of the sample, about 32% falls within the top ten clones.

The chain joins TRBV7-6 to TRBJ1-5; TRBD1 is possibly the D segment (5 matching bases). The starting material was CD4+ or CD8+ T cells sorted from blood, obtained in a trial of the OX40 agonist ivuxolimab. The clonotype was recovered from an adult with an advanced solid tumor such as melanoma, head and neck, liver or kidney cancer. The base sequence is TGTGCCAGCAGCTTAGCGCAGGAGGGGTATAGCAATCAGCCCCAGCATTTT. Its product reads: CASSLAQEGYSNQPQHF. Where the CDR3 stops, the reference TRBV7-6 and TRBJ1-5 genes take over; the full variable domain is GAGVSQSPRYKVTKRGQDVALRCDPISGHVSLYWYRQALGQGPEFLTYFNYEAQQDKSGLPNDRFSAERPEGSISTLTIQRTEQRDSAMYRCASSLAQEGYSNQPQHFGDGTRLSIL.